The entry that follows covers one TCR beta chain sequence. It has no known antigen specificity. The record has no base qualities; no much larger clone is one base away. Amplification of TCR beta CDR3 regions was carried out from RNA transcripts. The TCR CDR3 was subjected to a first round of RT-PCR using the HTBI primer set and the Qiagen OneStep RT-PCR kit. The libraries were constructed in a second round of multiplex PCR and then size-selected and purified. Sequencing of the libraries was done on an Illumina HiSeq2000 using paired-end 100 bp reads. Per the source publication's procedure: SOAPnuke was used to process the raw data, throwing out any read that contained adapters or uncalled bases, had a mean Phred below 15, or lacked an exact constant-primer or identifier match. High-quality paired reads were merged with COPE v1.2.5, and unique nucleotide sequences were defined as clonotypes. MiTCR v1.1 was used to align the clonotypes against IMGT TRBV, TRBD and TRBJ reference segments. Analysis was restricted to V-J combinations with a frequency above 0.0001, which covered roughly 99% of repertoires. The TCS score was defined as the ratio of F50 (clonal expansion) to E x V (chaos), calculated using BLOSUM62-based TCRdist between CDR3 peptides within each V-J. Welch's t-statistics and random forest reduced 514 V-J features to under 15, which were used in a naive Bayes classifier (R e1071). Thyroid-blood repertoire similarity was quantified with the Morisita-Horn index. In-frame beta chains were kept once TCRdb had trimmed the public reads at Q25 with fastp and called clones with MiXCR. Each entry is one CDR3 protein sequence, shown with its most common DNA and genes. These V and J calls derive from TCRdb rather than the authors' analysis. The sample table records 540,000 or so distinct CDR3 sequences; 40% to 55% of these occur just once. Of the sample, around 17% falls within the top ten clones.

Reading the germline V gene gives CDR1 SGHVS and CDR2 FQNEAQ. V sheds 7 bases and J sheds 5 bases, leaving 23 bases between their ends. Including the terminal cysteine and phenylalanine, the CDR3 comprises 16 residues. The sequence is cut down to CDR3 DNA, 48 bases in frame from base 1. The entry originates in a study of T cells in Graves' hyperthyroidism and ophthalmopathy (dated by TCRdb to 2018 to 2020). About the investigation overall: To identify distinguishing TCR V-J signatures, a discovery cohort of around 100 patients was used, comprising 40 to 45 with Graves' ophthalmopathy and under 60 with stable Graves' hyperthyroidism. Prospective prediction of ophthalmopathy was tested in an independent validation cohort of under 20 hyperthyroidism patients and 17 patients who later progressed to ophthalmopathy. The roughly 90 discovery patients were divided at random into training and test sets in a 7:3 ratio. Thyroid tissue and blood T-cell repertoires from six Graves' hyperthyroidism patients were also compared in the study. Once sampling was done, hyperthyroidism patients were given methimazole at a starting dose of 30 mg daily, whereas ophthalmopathy patients were given high-dose intravenous methylprednisolone. According to the paper, TCR Vbeta CDR3 sequencing was carried out on around 140 peripheral blood samples, which came from some 41 ophthalmopathy, approximately 78 hyperthyroidism and roughly 17 progressor patients. General study outcomes and caveats: A model built on a 13 V-J signature distinguished ophthalmopathy from stable hyperthyroidism, reaching 85% to 90% sensitivity and 81.08% specificity in cross-validation and 80%/75% in testing. No statistical method was used to fix the sample size in advance, and group allocation was not hidden from the investigators. Blood samples also contained most of the expanded thyroid clonotypes (frequency above 0.001), which suggests that blood repertoires may reflect thyroid immune responses. In validation, the model predicted progression to ophthalmopathy a median of approximately 6.3 months before onset, with approximately 71% sensitivity and almost 75% specificity.

Any patient with an uncontrolled infection, another autoimmune disease, pregnancy or lactation was excluded. Diagnoses were established on the basis of clinical symptoms, serum thyroxine and TRAb, thyroid ultrasound, and orbital computed tomography. Total RNA was extracted using Trizol reagent, and RNA quality was assessed on an Agilent 2100 Bioanalyzer. The sequence joins TRBV7-8 to TRBJ2-5; a tentative D match to TRBD2 spans 6 bases. The sequence derives from an adult woman with Graves' disease, either hyperthyroidism or ophthalmopathy (not recorded which). The sample consisted of peripheral blood or thyroid tissue (not recorded which). CDR3 reads: CASTPRRGRGPETQYF. The DNA reads as follows: TGTGCCAGCACCCCAAGGAGGGGACGAGGCCCGGAGACCCAGTACTTC.